These T cell receptor beta chains were read from a single sample in a study of human T cells and chemical hapten exposure. TCRdb fed the RACE reads into MiXCR, producing one record per CDR3 protein. The sample gives 350,000 to 400,000 distinct CDR3 sequences, about 6% of which show up once; 5% to 6% is in the top ten. Here the sequenced sample was whole blood, taken in connection with sensitization to the hapten diphenylcyclopropenone (DPC). The receptor source for this set is a woman between 18 and 30 years old with alopecia areata. Some clones in this sample may be carry-over from other donors' samples. CDR3s include the opening cysteine and the closing phenylalanine or tryptophan. The D gene is left open where the match is weak. Size is stated for part of the rows, as once, few or many counts, or as a class when the clone is expanded.

.	TRBV21-1	15	.	TRBJ1-3	CASSKAPRSGNTIYF	TGTGCCAGCAGCAAAGCTCCCCGCTCTGGAAACACCATATATTTT
.	TRBV14	13	.	TRBJ2-1	CASSQNYGNEQFF	TGTGCCAGCAGCCAGAACTACGGCAATGAGCAGTTCTTC
.	TRBV10-3	17	few	TRBJ2-2	CAISATGYPPWPGELFF	TGTGCCATCAGTGCAACAGGGTATCCACCTTGGCCGGGGGAGCTGTTTTTT
TRBD1	TRBV7-9	12	many	TRBJ1-6	CACGQGNSPLHF	TGTGCCTGCGGACAGGGAAATTCACCCCTCCACTTT
.	TRBV7-2	15	.	TRBJ1-5	CASSLWKGSNQPQHF	TGTGCCAGCAGCTTATGGAAGGGTAGCAATCAGCCCCAGCATTTT
.	TRBV29-1	14	many	TRBJ1-1	CSVGGSRANTEAFF	TGCAGCGTTGGGGGGAGTAGGGCGAACACTGAAGCTTTCTTT
.	TRBV6-5	15	few	TRBJ2-3	CASSYSASPADTQYF	TGTGCCAGCAGTTACTCGGCTAGTCCCGCAGATACGCAGTATTTT
.	TRBV7-3	18	few	TRBJ2-4	CASSPRGERELAKNIQYF	TGTGCCAGCAGCCCAAGGGGGGAAAGGGAATTAGCCAAAAACATTCAGTACTTC
TRBD1	TRBV4-3	18	.	TRBJ1-2	CASSQEAPDRGGRYGYTF	TGCGCCAGCAGCCAAGAGGCCCCGGACAGGGGCGGGAGGTATGGCTACACCTTC
.	TRBV6-1	15	.	TRBJ1-5	CASSPWGTSNQPQHF	TGTGCCAGCAGTCCCTGGGGCACTAGCAATCAGCCCCAGCATTTT
TRBD1	TRBV13	15	.	TRBJ2-7	CASSSRQGKTYEQYF	TGTGCCAGCAGCTCCAGACAGGGGAAAACCTACGAGCAGTACTTC
TRBD2	TRBV24-1	13	.	TRBJ2-7	CATPSGTAYEQYF	TGTGCCACCCCTAGCGGGACAGCCTACGAGCAGTACTTC
.	TRBV12-3/TRBV12-4	14	.	TRBJ1-5	CASSLEPVNQPQHF	TGTGCCAGCAGTTTAGAGCCTGTCAATCAGCCCCAGCATTTT
.	TRBV12-3/TRBV12-4	13	many	TRBJ2-7	CASSSHQGTGQYF	TGTGCCAGCAGTTCACACCAGGGGACGGGGCAGTACTTC
TRBD1	TRBV7-9	15	many	TRBJ1-1	CASSYSGTGTTEAFF	TGTGCCAGCAGCTACAGCGGGACAGGGACTACTGAAGCTTTCTTT
.	TRBV7-3	17	few	TRBJ1-6	CASSLTGQSSYNSPLHF	TGTGCCAGCAGCTTAACCGGGCAGAGCTCCTATAATTCACCCCTCCACTTT
.	TRBV6-2/TRBV6-3	14	few	TRBJ1-4	CASSQTGVLEKLFF	TGTGCCAGCAGCCAAACAGGAGTCCTCGAAAAACTGTTTTTT
TRBD1	TRBV12-3/TRBV12-4	14	few	TRBJ1-5	CASSSGQFNQPQHF	TGTGCCAGCAGTTCGGGACAGTTCAATCAGCCCCAGCATTTT
.	TRBV4-3	17	.	TRBJ2-3	CASSQGFGGPRTDTQYF	TGCGCCAGCAGCCAAGGATTCGGGGGGCCGCGCACAGATACGCAGTATTTT
TRBD1	TRBV7-3	13	.	TRBJ2-1	CASSLGTDNEQFF	TGTGCCAGCAGCCTCGGGACAGACAATGAGCAGTTCTTC
TRBD2	TRBV7-2	15	many	TRBJ2-3	CASSWSGGAADTQYF	TGTGCCAGCAGCTGGAGCGGGGGGGCCGCAGATACGCAGTATTTT
.	TRBV4-1	16	many	TRBJ1-5	CASSQERGISNQPQHF	TGCGCCAGCAGCCAAGAACGGGGTATTAGCAATCAGCCCCAGCATTTT
.	TRBV4-3	14	.	TRBJ1-1	CASSQDLASTEAFF	TGCGCCAGCAGCCAAGATTTAGCCTCCACTGAAGCTTTCTTT
TRBD2	TRBV7-9	15	few	TRBJ2-1	CASSLSGGGFNEQFF	TGTGCCAGCAGCCTTAGCGGGGGCGGCTTCAATGAGCAGTTCTTC
TRBD1	TRBV10-2	17	few	TRBJ1-5	CASSESGQGAMNQPQHF	TGCGCCAGCAGTGAGTCGGGACAGGGGGCGATGAATCAGCCCCAGCATTTT
.	TRBV6-6	16	few	TRBJ1-2	CASSYKRGAENYGYTF	TGTGCCAGCAGTTACAAAAGGGGAGCGGAAAACTATGGCTACACCTTC
.	TRBV5-1	17	many	TRBJ2-2	CASSLAPSFGGFGELFF	TGCGCCAGCAGCTTGGCCCCGTCGTTTGGGGGCTTCGGGGAGCTGTTTTTT
.	TRBV29-1	11	few	TRBJ2-2	CSSTHTGELFF	TGCAGCTCCACCCACACCGGGGAGCTGTTTTTT
.	TRBV20-1	14	few	TRBJ2-7	CSARIPGNSYEQYF	TGCAGTGCCCGCATCCCGGGAAACTCCTACGAGCAGTACTTC
TRBD2	TRBV6-2/TRBV6-3	17	.	TRBJ2-1	CASSYVFNSGLEYEQFF	TGTGCCAGCAGTTACGTCTTTAATTCGGGACTAGAATATGAGCAGTTCTTC
.	TRBV24-1	13	few	TRBJ2-2	CATSDKRAGELFF	TGTGCCACCAGTGATAAGAGGGCCGGGGAGCTGTTTTTT
.	TRBV27	18	many	TRBJ1-2	CASSFKPPDLEANYGYTF	TGTGCCAGCAGTTTTAAACCCCCGGACCTCGAAGCTAACTATGGCTACACCTTC
TRBD2	TRBV6-5	16	many	TRBJ2-7	CASSPARLAGFYEQYF	TGTGCCAGCAGCCCCGCTCGACTAGCGGGGTTCTACGAGCAGTACTTC
TRBD1	TRBV29-1	13	few	TRBJ1-4	CSVTGATNEKLFF	TGCAGCGTTACAGGGGCGACTAATGAAAAACTGTTTTTT
TRBD1	TRBV7-2	12	many	TRBJ2-7	CASSFGQAGQYF	TGTGCCAGCAGCTTTGGACAGGCGGGGCAGTACTTC
TRBD1	TRBV7-8	15	many	TRBJ2-3	CASSQDRTPGDTQYF	TGTGCCAGCAGCCAGGACAGGACCCCAGGGGATACGCAGTATTTT
TRBD2	TRBV27	15	.	TRBJ2-5	CASSSGLAGLETQYF	TGTGCCAGCAGTTCCGGACTAGCGGGGTTAGAGACCCAGTACTTC
.	TRBV9	16	few	TRBJ2-2	CASSGGGGWNTGELFF	TGTGCCAGCAGCGGAGGAGGGGGTTGGAACACCGGGGAGCTGTTTTTT
.	TRBV20-1	14	.	TRBJ2-3	CSAREGQGTDTQYF	TGCAGTGCTAGAGAGGGCCAGGGCACAGATACGCAGTATTTT
.	TRBV28	13	few	TRBJ2-7	CASSPGTWGEQYF	TGTGCCAGCAGCCCCGGGACGTGGGGCGAGCAGTACTTC
TRBD1	TRBV5-1	13	.	TRBJ2-5	CASNSGQAETQYF	TGCGCCAGCAATTCGGGACAGGCGGAGACCCAGTACTTC
.	TRBV4-1	15	many	TRBJ2-7	CASSQYREPSYEQYF	TGCGCCAGCAGCCAGTACAGGGAACCGTCCTACGAGCAGTACTTC
.	TRBV28	14	.	TRBJ2-7	CASSLSQNAYEQYF	TGTGCCAGCAGTTTAAGTCAGAACGCCTACGAGCAGTACTTC
.	TRBV6-5	14	many	TRBJ1-4	CASKFAQGGEKLFF	TGTGCCAGCAAGTTTGCACAGGGAGGTGAAAAACTGTTTTTT
.	TRBV12-3/TRBV12-4	15	many	TRBJ2-3	CASSLVGIVPDTQYF	TGTGCCAGCAGTTTAGTGGGTATTGTTCCAGATACGCAGTATTTT
.	TRBV24-1	15	few	TRBJ2-2	CATSDLQDNTGELFF	TGTGCCACCAGTGACTTACAGGATAACACCGGGGAGCTGTTTTTT
.	TRBV7-8	13	few	TRBJ1-5	CASRGGSNQPQHF	TGTGCCAGCAGGGGAGGTAGCAATCAGCCCCAGCATTTT
TRBD2	TRBV20-1	20	few	TRBJ2-4	CSAHPTSGGAGFETKNIQYF	TGCAGTGCTCACCCGACTAGCGGGGGGGCCGGTTTTGAAACCAAAAACATTCAGTACTTC
TRBD2	TRBV9	21	.	TRBJ2-7	CASSGSSRGGDPGHPDYEQYF	TGTGCCAGCAGCGGGAGTTCCCGCGGGGGGGATCCTGGACACCCCGACTACGAGCAGTACTTC
.	TRBV6-6	14	many	TRBJ1-5	CASSPRQVNQPQHF	TGTGCCAGCAGCCCCCGACAGGTCAATCAGCCCCAGCATTTT
.	TRBV7-2	14	few	TRBJ1-6	CASSLARQNSPLHF	TGTGCCAGCAGCTTAGCCAGACAGAATTCACCCCTCCACTTT
.	TRBV6-2/TRBV6-3	13	many	TRBJ2-3	CASSWTIHDTQYF	TGTGCCAGCAGTTGGACAATTCATGATACGCAGTATTTT
TRBD1	TRBV7-8	12	few	TRBJ2-7	CASSWDRTVQYF	TGTGCCAGCAGCTGGGACAGGACAGTGCAGTACTTC
.	TRBV6-5	13	few	TRBJ1-2	CASSRKTNYGYTF	TGTGCCAGCAGTAGAAAGACTAACTATGGCTACACCTTC
.	TRBV28	13	.	TRBJ2-2	CASSFRVPGELFF	TGTGCCAGCAGTTTTCGAGTCCCCGGGGAGCTGTTTTTT
.	TRBV7-9	15	.	TRBJ1-5	CASSLDRESSQPQHF	TGTGCCAGCAGCTTAGACAGGGAATCTAGTCAGCCCCAGCATTTT